This entry features one T cell receptor (beta chain) sequence. RNA was extracted from bulk tissue without any cell sorting. This non-tumor lung sample came from over 3 cm beyond the tumor edge. The source of the sample is a study of tumor and adjacent non-tumor tissue in lung cancer. TCRbeta libraries were built with three rounds of nested PCR, modified from ARM-PCR. MiXCR, run by TCRdb on the multiplex PCR reads, gives a single entry per CDR3 protein. This table has roughly 75,000 distinct CDR3 sequences, roughly 80% appearing once. In germline, CDR1 is SGHAT, CDR2 FQNNGV. With 4 bases removed from V and 3 bases from J, the gap between germline ends came to 17 bases. The CDR3 is made up of 16 amino acids.

The chain joins TRBV11-2 to TRBJ2-3; either TRBD1 or TRBD2 may fit D (6 bases each). The specimen was distant non-tumor lung tissue. The receptor's source is a man aged 55 to 70 with non-small cell lung cancer. The CDR3 DNA is TGTGCCAGCAGCTCAACTCTAGGAGGGGGAACAGATACGCAGTATTTT. This gives the protein CASSSTLGGGTDTQYF. Full variable domain (rest looked up from reference TRBV11-2 and TRBJ2-3): EAGVAQSPRYKIIEKRQSVAFWCNPISGHATLYWYQQILGQGPKLLIQFQNNGVVDDSQLPKDRFSAERLKGVDSTLKIQPAKLEDSAVYLCASSSTLGGGTDTQYFGPGTRLTVL.